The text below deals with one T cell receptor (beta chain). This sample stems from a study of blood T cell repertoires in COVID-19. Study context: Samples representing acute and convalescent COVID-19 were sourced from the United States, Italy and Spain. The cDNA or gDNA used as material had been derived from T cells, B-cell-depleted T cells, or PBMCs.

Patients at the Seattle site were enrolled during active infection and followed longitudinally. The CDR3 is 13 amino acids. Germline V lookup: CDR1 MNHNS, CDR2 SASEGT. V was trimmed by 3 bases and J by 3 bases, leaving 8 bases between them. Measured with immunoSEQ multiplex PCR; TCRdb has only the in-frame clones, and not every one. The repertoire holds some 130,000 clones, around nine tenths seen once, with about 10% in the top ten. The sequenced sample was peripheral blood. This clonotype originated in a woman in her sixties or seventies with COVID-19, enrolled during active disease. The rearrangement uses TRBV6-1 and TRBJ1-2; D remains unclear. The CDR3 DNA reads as TGTGCCAGCAGTGACGAGGTCTACTATGGCTACACCTTC. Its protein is CASSDEVYYGYTF.